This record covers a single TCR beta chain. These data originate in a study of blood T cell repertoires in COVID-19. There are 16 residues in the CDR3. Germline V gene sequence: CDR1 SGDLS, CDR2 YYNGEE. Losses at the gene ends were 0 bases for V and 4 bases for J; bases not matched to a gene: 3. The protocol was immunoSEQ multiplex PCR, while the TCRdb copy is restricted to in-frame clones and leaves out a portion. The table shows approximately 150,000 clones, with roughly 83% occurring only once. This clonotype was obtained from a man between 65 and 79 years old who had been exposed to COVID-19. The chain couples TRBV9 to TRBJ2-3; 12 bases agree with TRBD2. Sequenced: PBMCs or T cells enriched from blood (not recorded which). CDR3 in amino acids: CASSVGLAGGADTQYF. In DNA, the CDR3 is TGTGCCAGCAGCGTAGGGCTAGCGGGGGGGGCAGATACGCAGTATTTT.